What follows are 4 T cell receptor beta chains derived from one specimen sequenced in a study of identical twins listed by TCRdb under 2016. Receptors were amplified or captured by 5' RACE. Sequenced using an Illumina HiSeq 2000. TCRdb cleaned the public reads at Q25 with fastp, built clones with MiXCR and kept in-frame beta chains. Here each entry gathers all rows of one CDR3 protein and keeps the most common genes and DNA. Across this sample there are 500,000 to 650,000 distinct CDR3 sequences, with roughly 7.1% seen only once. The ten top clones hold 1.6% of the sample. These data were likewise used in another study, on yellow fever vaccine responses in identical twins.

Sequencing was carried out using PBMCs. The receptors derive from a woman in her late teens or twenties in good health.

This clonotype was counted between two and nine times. CDR3 bases: TGCAGTGCTAGAAGGGACCAGGGTGGGGAGCAGTTCTTC. Its protein is CSARRDQGGEQFF. The chain recombines TRBV20-1 with TRBJ2-1, with D perhaps assigned TRBD1 or TRBD2 (5 bases each). This CDR3 has 13 amino acids. The V gene's germline CDR1 is DFQATT and CDR2 SNEGSKA (reference sequence). The V end lost 2 bases, the J end lost 10 bases, and 15 bases lay between the germline ends.

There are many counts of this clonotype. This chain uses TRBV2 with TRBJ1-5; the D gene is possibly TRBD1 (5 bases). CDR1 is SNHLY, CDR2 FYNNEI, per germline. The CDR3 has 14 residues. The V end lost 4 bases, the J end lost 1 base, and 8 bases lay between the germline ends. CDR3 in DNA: TGTGCCAGCAGTGGGGGCAGAAGCAATCAGCCCCAGCATTTT. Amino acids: CASSGGRSNQPQHF.

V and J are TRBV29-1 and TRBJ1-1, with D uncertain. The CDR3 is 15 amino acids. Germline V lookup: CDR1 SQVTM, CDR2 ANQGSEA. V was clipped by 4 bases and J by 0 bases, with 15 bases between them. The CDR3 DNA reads TGCAGCGTTGCGAGGCAGGTCAGCATGAACACTGAAGCTTTCTTT. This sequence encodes CSVARQVSMNTEAFF.

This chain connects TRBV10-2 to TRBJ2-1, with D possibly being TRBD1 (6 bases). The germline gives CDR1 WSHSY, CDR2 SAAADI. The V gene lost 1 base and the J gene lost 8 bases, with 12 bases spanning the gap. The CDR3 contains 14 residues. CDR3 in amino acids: CASSEWDNWDEQFF. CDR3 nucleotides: TGCGCCAGCAGTGAGTGGGACAATTGGGATGAGCAGTTCTTC.